What follows is one T cell receptor (beta chain) and its context. The antigen remains unidentified. The PCR employed 60 Vbeta primers together with 13 Jbeta primers. Profiled with immunoSEQ multiplex PCR; TCRdb holds only in-frame clones, not every one. The sample has 100,000 to 150,000 clones. V lost 7 bases and J 1 base, leaving 22 bases between the germline ends. CDR3 length: 17 residues. From germline, CDR1 is SEHNR and CDR2 FQNEAQ (reference sequence). The data originate from a study of cytomegalovirus exposure and HLA in healthy donors. Study results and limitations: Researchers had no immune exposure information except CMV serostatus available. Most TCR sequences proved rare, with some public TCRs found in many donors.

The J gene is TRBJ1-1, the V gene TRBV7-9, with D maybe TRBD1 (6 bases). The receptor was derived from a man aged 25 to 40 in good health and CMV-seronegative. Material for sequencing was PBMCs. CDR3 loop: CASTLGGGGSKNTEAFF. Here the CDR3 DNA reads TGTGCCAGCACCCTCGGAGGGGGGGGAAGTAAGAACACTGAAGCTTTCTTT.